The rows below give T cell receptor beta chains drawn from one sample of a study of blood T cell repertoires in COVID-19. Method: immunoSEQ multiplex PCR; TCRdb's copy keeps in-frame clones and lacks some. The sample contains a few hundred thousand clones, 83% of which appear only once. Sequencing used peripheral blood. All receptors come from a man between 60 and 75 years old who had recovered from COVID-19. CDR3s include the opening cysteine and the closing phenylalanine or tryptophan. Each record gives: V gene, clone size, CDR3 length, J gene, D gene, CDR3 protein, CDR3 DNA. D genes are given only for firm matches. Clone size is shown for a subset of rows, as once, few, many or a class of expanded clone.

V gene: TRBV5-1
clone size: NA
CDR3 length: 14
J gene: TRBJ1-1
D gene: NA
CDR3 protein: CASSSPTGNTEAFF
CDR3 DNA: TGCGCCAGCAGCTCGCCTACAGGGAACACTGAAGCTTTCTTT

V gene: TRBV7-9
clone size: NA
CDR3 length: 16
J gene: TRBJ1-1
D gene: NA
CDR3 protein: CASSFYTMGHGQEAFF
CDR3 DNA: TGTGCCAGCAGCTTTTATACGATGGGACACGGACAAGAAGCTTTCTTT

V gene: TRBV5-1
clone size: NA
CDR3 length: 16
J gene: TRBJ1-3
D gene: TRBD1
CDR3 protein: CASSRTGAASGNTIYF
CDR3 DNA: TGCGCCAGCAGTCGGACAGGGGCGGCCTCTGGAAACACCATATATTTT

V gene: TRBV28
clone size: NA
CDR3 length: 16
J gene: TRBJ1-3
D gene: TRBD1
CDR3 protein: CASSLYDRVKGNTIYF
CDR3 DNA: TGTGCCAGCAGTTTATACGACAGGGTTAAGGGAAACACCATATATTTT

V gene: TRBV28
clone size: NA
CDR3 length: 16
J gene: TRBJ1-1
D gene: TRBD1
CDR3 protein: CASGETGTDPSCKAFF
CDR3 DNA: TGTGCCAGCGGGGAAACCGGGACAGACCCCTCGTGTAAAGCTTTCTTT

V gene: TRBV7-2
clone size: few
CDR3 length: 14
J gene: TRBJ2-2
D gene: NA
CDR3 protein: CASSLGGFAGELFF
CDR3 DNA: TGTGCCAGCAGCTTAGGAGGTTTCGCCGGGGAGCTGTTTTTT

V gene: TRBV29-1
clone size: NA
CDR3 length: 15
J gene: TRBJ2-5
D gene: NA
CDR3 protein: CSGAGQPNKAETQYF
CDR3 DNA: TGCAGCGGTGCGGGACAGCCGAATAAGGCGGAGACCCAGTACTTC

V gene: TRBV6-6
clone size: NA
CDR3 length: 15
J gene: TRBJ2-1
D gene: TRBD2
CDR3 protein: CASSYGTSGGGEQFF
CDR3 DNA: TGTGCCAGCAGTTACGGGACTAGCGGGGGAGGGGAGCAGTTCTTC

V gene: TRBV30
clone size: NA
CDR3 length: 15
J gene: TRBJ1-6
D gene: NA
CDR3 protein: CAWTGGKTYNSPLHF
CDR3 DNA: TGTGCCTGGACTGGTGGCAAGACTTATAATTCACCCCTCCACTTT

V gene: TRBV2
clone size: few
CDR3 length: 14
J gene: TRBJ2-1
D gene: NA
CDR3 protein: CASSGQNKYNEQFF
CDR3 DNA: TGTGCCAGCAGTGGCCAGAATAAATACAATGAGCAGTTCTTC

V gene: TRBV7-7
clone size: few
CDR3 length: 14
J gene: TRBJ2-2
D gene: NA
CDR3 protein: CASSLEISDGELFF
CDR3 DNA: TGTGCTAGCAGCTTAGAGATTAGCGACGGGGAGCTGTTTTTT

V gene: TRBV28
clone size: NA
CDR3 length: 14
J gene: TRBJ2-5
D gene: NA
CDR3 protein: CAGSTANHQETQYF
CDR3 DNA: TGTGCCGGATCGACAGCAAATCATCAAGAGACCCAGTACTTC

V gene: TRBV5-1
clone size: NA
CDR3 length: 15
J gene: TRBJ2-1
D gene: NA
CDR3 protein: CASSLVGRESNEQFF
CDR3 DNA: TGCGCCAGCAGCTTGGTGGGCAGGGAATCCAATGAGCAGTTCTTC

V gene: TRBV4-1
clone size: once
CDR3 length: 15
J gene: TRBJ2-5
D gene: TRBD1
CDR3 protein: CASSQDTGGWETQYF
CDR3 DNA: TGCGCCAGCAGCCAAGACACAGGGGGATGGGAGACCCAGTACTTC

V gene: TRBV7-9
clone size: once
CDR3 length: 15
J gene: TRBJ1-2
D gene: NA
CDR3 protein: CASSIKGGPNYGYTF
CDR3 DNA: TGTGCCAGCAGCATTAAAGGGGGACCTAACTATGGCTACACCTTC

V gene: TRBV7-2
clone size: NA
CDR3 length: 16
J gene: TRBJ2-3
D gene: TRBD2
CDR3 protein: CASSLGAGASTDTQYF
CDR3 DNA: TGTGCCAGCAGCTTAGGAGCGGGGGCTAGCACAGATACGCAGTATTTT